The clone carrying this TCR beta chain showed up just once. The sample originates from a study of blood T cell repertoires in COVID-19. Turning to the study itself: PBMCs, B-cell-depleted T cells, or T cells were the source of the cDNA or gDNA that made up the material.

How the authors handled the data: The authors estimated nucleated cell counts from reference gene primer amplification. Here immunoSEQ multiplex PCR was the method, and the copy in TCRdb shows in-frame clones only, minus some. The DNA gave D and trimming, while V, J and clone size come from that table. The sample lists 230,000 or so clones, around 87% occurring once. CDR1 SEHNR and CDR2 FQNEAQ come from the germline V gene (reference sequence). The CDR3 length is 15 residues. Germline trimming cut 4 bases from V and 1 base from J; bases unmatched to any gene: 3. Recruited during active infection, patients (from Seattle) were subsequently followed longitudinally.

This TCR came from a woman aged 55-70 years with COVID-19, enrolled during active disease. The chain combines TRBV7-9 with TRBJ2-7, with TRBD2 matching 11 bases. Specimen: peripheral blood. CDR3 in amino acids: CASSSGTSGSYEQYF. The CDR3 coding sequence is TGTGCCAGCAGCTCCGGGACTAGCGGTTCCTACGAGCAGTACTTC.